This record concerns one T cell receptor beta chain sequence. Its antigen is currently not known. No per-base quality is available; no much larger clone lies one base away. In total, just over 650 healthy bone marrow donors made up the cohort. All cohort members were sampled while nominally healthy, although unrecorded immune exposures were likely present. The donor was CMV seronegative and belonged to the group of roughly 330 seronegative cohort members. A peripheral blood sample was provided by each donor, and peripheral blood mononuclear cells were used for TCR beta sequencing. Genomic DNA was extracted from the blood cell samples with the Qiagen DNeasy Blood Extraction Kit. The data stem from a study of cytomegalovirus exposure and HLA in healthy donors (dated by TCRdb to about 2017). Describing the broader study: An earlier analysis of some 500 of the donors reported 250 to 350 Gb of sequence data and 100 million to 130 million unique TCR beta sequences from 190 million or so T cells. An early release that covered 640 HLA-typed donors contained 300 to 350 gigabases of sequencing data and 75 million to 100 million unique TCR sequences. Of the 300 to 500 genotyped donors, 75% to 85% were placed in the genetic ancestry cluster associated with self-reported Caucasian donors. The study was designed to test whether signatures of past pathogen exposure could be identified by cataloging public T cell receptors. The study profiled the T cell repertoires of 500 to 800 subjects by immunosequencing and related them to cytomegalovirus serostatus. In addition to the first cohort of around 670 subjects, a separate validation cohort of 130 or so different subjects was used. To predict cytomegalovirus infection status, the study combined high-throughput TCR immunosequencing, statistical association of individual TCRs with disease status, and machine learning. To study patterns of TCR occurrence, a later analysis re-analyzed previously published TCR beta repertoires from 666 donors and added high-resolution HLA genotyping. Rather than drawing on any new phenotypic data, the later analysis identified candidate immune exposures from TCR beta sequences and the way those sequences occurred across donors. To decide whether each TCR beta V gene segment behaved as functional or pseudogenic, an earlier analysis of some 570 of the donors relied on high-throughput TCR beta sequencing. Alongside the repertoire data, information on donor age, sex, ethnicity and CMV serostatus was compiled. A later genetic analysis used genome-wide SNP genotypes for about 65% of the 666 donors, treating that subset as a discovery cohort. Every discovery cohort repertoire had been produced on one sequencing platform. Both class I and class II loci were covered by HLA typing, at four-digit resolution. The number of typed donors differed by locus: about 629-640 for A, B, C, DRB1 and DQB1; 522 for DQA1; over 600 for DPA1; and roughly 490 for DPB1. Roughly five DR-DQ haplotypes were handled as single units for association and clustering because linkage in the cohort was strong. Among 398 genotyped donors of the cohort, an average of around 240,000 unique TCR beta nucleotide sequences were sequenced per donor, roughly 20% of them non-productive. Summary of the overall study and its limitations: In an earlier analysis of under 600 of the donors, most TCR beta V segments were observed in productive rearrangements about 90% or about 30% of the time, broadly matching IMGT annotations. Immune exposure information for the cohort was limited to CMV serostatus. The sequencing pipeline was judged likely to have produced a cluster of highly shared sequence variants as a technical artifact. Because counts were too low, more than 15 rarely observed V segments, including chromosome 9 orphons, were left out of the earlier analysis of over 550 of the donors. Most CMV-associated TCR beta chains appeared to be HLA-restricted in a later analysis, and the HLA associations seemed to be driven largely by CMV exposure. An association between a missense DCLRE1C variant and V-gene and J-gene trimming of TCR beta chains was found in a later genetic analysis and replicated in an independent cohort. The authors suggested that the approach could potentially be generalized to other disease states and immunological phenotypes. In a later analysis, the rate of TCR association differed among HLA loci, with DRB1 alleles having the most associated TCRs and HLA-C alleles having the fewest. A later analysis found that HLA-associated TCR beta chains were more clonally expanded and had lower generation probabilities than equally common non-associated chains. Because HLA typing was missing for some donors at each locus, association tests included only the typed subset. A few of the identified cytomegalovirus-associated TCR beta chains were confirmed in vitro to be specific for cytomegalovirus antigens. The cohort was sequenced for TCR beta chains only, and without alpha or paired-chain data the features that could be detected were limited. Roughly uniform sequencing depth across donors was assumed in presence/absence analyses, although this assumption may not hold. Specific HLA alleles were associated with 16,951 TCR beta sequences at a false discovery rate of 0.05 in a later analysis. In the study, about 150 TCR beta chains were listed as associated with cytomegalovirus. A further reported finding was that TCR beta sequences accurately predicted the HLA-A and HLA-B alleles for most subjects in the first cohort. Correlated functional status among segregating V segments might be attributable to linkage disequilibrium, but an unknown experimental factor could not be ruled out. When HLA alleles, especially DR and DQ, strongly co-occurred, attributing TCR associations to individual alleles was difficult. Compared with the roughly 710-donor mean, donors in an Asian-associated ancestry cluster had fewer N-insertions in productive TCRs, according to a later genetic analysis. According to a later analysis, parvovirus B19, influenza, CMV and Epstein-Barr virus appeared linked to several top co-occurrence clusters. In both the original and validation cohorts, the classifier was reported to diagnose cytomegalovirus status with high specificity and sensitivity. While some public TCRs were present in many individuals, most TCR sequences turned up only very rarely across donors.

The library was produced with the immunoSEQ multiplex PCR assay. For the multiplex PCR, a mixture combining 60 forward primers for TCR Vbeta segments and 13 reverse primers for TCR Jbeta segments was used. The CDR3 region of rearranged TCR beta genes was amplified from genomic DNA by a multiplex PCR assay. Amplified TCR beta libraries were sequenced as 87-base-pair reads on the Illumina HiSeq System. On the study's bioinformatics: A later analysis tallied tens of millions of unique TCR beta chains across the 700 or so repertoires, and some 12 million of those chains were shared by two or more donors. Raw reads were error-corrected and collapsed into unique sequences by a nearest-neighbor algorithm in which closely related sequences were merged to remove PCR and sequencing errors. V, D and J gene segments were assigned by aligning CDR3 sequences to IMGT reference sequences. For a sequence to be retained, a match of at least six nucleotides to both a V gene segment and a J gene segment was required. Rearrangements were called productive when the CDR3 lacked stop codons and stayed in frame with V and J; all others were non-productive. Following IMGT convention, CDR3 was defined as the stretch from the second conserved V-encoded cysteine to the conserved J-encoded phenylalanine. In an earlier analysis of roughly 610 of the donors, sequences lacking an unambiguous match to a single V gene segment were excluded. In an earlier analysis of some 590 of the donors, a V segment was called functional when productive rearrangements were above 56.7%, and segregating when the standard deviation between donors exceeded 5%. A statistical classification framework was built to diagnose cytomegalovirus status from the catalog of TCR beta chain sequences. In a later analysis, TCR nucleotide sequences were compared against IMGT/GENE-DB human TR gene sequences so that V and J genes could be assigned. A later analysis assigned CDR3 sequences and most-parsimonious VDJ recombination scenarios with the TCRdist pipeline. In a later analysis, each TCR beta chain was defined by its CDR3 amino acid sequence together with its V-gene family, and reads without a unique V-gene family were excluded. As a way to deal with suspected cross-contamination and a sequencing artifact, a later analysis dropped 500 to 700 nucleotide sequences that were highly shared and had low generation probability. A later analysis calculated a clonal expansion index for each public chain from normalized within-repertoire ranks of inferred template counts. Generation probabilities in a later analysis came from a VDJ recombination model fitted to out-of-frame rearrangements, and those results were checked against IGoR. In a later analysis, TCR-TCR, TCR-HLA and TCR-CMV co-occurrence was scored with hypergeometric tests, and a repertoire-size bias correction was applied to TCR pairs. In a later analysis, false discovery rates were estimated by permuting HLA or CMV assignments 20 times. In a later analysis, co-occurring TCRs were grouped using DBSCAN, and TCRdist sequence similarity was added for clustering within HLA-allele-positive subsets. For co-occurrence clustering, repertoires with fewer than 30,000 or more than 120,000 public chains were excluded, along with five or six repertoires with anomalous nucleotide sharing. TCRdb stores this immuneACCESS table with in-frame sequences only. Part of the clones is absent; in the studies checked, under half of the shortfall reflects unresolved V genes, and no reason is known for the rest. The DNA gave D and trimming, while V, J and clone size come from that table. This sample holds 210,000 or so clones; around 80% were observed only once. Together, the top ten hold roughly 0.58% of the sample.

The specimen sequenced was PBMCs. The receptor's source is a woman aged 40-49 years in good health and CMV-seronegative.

The DNA is TGTGCCAGCAGCAGACAGGGGTCGTCATTTGAAAAACTGTTTTTT. This encodes CASSRQGSSFEKLFF. The rearrangement combines TRBV7-2 with TRBJ1-4; 8 junctional bases match TRBD1. The germline V end is reduced by 5 bases and the J end by 7 bases; junction bases left unmatched: 9. Sequences SGHTA (CDR1) and FQGNSA (CDR2) are obtained from the germline V gene. CDR3 length: 15 amino acids, cysteine to phenylalanine. The read is trimmed to its CDR3 DNA, 45 bases read in frame from base 1.